These T cell receptor beta chains were read from a single sample in a study of shared clonotypes between healthy human individuals. Assay used: immunoSEQ multiplex PCR; TCRdb lists only in-frame clones, some missing. The sample records some 2.1 million clones, about 95% being singletons. Input material: naive CD8+ T cells sorted from blood. The receptors were sampled from a man aged 18-30 years in good health. Both conserved end residues are part of each CDR3. The order of the fields is CDR3 length, J gene, D gene, V gene, clone size, CDR3 DNA, CDR3 protein. The D gene is left open where the match is weak. The listing skips clone size in some rows; elsewhere it reads once, few, many or a size class.

20 TRBJ2-3 . TRBV4-1 . TGCGCCAGCAGCCATCTTAAGAGCTCGTTAGGGGCCGGGCAGGGGGATACGCAGTATTTT CASSHLKSSLGAGQGDTQYF
14 TRBJ2-7 . TRBV6-5 . TGTGCCAGCAGTTACGGGGACTTAGCCTACGAGCAGTACTTC CASSYGDLAYEQYF
16 TRBJ2-7 TRBD1 TRBV11-2 once TGTGCCAGCAGCCCAGGACCCGGGACAGGAGTAGGCGAGCAGTACTTC CASSPGPGTGVGEQYF
14 TRBJ2-5 . TRBV2 . TGTGCCAGCAGGGGACCCGGGACTTTAGAGACCCAGTACTTC CASRGPGTLETQYF
15 TRBJ1-5 . TRBV9 . TGTGCCAGCGGTGTCAGTTGGAGTTTCAATCAGCCCCAGCATTTT CASGVSWSFNQPQHF
15 TRBJ2-6 . TRBV6-6 . TGTGCCAGCAGTTACTCGGGTTCTGGGGCCAACGTCCTGACTTTC CASSYSGSGANVLTF
17 TRBJ2-3 TRBD2 TRBV4-1 . TGCGCCAGCAGCCAAGATAGGCTAGCGGGAGGCACAGATACGCAGTATTTT CASSQDRLAGGTDTQYF
13 TRBJ2-7 . TRBV7-9 once TGTGCCAGCAGCTTCAGGCTGGATCACGAGCAGTACTTC CASSFRLDHEQYF
15 TRBJ1-2 . TRBV18 . TGTGCCAGCACAACGAAACGGGGTATGGACTATGGCTACACCTTC CASTTKRGMDYGYTF
13 TRBJ2-1 . TRBV7-8 . TGTGCCAGCAGCTTTTTTGAGGAAGAAGAGCAGTTCTTC CASSFFEEEEQFF
14 TRBJ2-7 . TRBV27 . TGTGCCAGTGGGGGAATAGGGGTCTCGGACGAGCAGTACTTC CASGGIGVSDEQYF
13 TRBJ2-1 TRBD1 TRBV13 . TGTGCCAGCAGCTGGACAGGAGACAATGAGCAGTTCTTC CASSWTGDNEQFF
14 TRBJ2-7 . TRBV6-5 . TGTGCCAGCAGTTACTCGTTAGGGTCGGCCGAGCAGTACTTC CASSYSLGSAEQYF
15 TRBJ1-5 TRBD1 TRBV2 . TGTGCCAGCAGTGAGGGACAGGGGGTTGGTCAGCCCCAGCATTTT CASSEGQGVGQPQHF
15 TRBJ2-3 . TRBV6-5 . TGTGCCAGCAGTTACTCGACAACAGGGACAGATACGCAGTATTTT CASSYSTTGTDTQYF
14 TRBJ2-1 . TRBV13 . TGTGCCAGCAGAATCGCAGGCTCGGACAATGAGCAGTTCTTC CASRIAGSDNEQFF
15 TRBJ2-3 . TRBV13 . TGTGCCAGCCGCTACACGGGGGGCGCCATAGATACGCAGTATTTT CASRYTGGAIDTQYF
13 TRBJ1-1 . TRBV7-6 . TGTGCCAGCAGCTTATCGTCTGACACTGAAGCTTTCTTT CASSLSSDTEAFF
14 TRBJ2-7 . TRBV6-1 . TGTGCCAGCAAGGGGGGGCCCCATCTGCTCGAGCAGTACTTC CASKGGPHLLEQYF
17 TRBJ1-4 TRBD1 TRBV7-2 . TGTGCCAGCAGCTTAGTTCCAGGGGGCTCTCCTAATGAAAAACTGTTTTTT CASSLVPGGSPNEKLFF
13 TRBJ1-5 . TRBV6-5 . TGTGCCAGCAGTTGGGGGGCGGGTCAGCCCCAGCATTTT CASSWGAGQPQHF
15 TRBJ2-7 TRBD1 TRBV9 . TGTGCCAGCAGCGTAGCTGGGACAGGGCCCTACGAGCAGTACTTC CASSVAGTGPYEQYF
14 TRBJ1-4 . TRBV27 . TGTGCCAGCAGCCTGGGCAGGGATCGTGAAAAACTGTTTTTT CASSLGRDREKLFF
13 TRBJ2-2 . TRBV2 once TGTGCCAGCAGTGACCCCCCAGGGGAGGAGCTGTTTTTT CASSDPPGEELFF
16 TRBJ2-1 . TRBV6-4 . TGTGCCAGCATCCTACTAGGGGAACCTTCCTACAATGAGCAGTTCTTC CASILLGEPSYNEQFF
16 TRBJ2-7 TRBD1 TRBV7-9 . TGTGCCAGCAGCTCACTGGGACAGGGGTTATCCTACGAGCAGTACTTC CASSSLGQGLSYEQYF
13 TRBJ2-7 TRBD1 TRBV10-1 . TGCGCCAGCAGGGACAGGGACTCCTACGAGCAGTACTTC CASRDRDSYEQYF
19 TRBJ2-7 TRBD2 TRBV6-7 . TGTGCCAGCCCGAGGAGAGGAGGGACTAGCGGGCCTCCTCTCTACGAGCAGTACTTC CASPRRGGTSGPPLYEQYF
18 TRBJ2-5 TRBD2 TRBV9 . TGTGCCAGCAGCGTAGTAGCGGGGGGCCTCGGGGAGCAAGAGACCCAGTACTTC CASSVVAGGLGEQETQYF
15 TRBJ1-4 . TRBV28 . TGTGCCAGCAGTTTATACTGGTCAGCTAATGAAAAACTGTTTTTT CASSLYWSANEKLFF
18 TRBJ2-1 TRBD2 TRBV9 . TGTGCCAGCAGCGTCCGGACTAGCGGTCCCTCTAACTACAATGAGCAGTTCTTC CASSVRTSGPSNYNEQFF
17 TRBJ2-3 TRBD2 TRBV7-9 . TGTGCCAGCAGCCCCCCGACTAGCGGGAGAGGGACAGATACGCAGTATTTT CASSPPTSGRGTDTQYF
13 TRBJ2-7 . TRBV19 . TGTGCCAGTGGAGATTTCCCCGAGGGCGAGCAGTACTTC CASGDFPEGEQYF
16 TRBJ2-2 TRBD2 TRBV13 . TGTGCCAGCAGCTTAGGGCCGGCGGGAGCGGCCGGGGAGCTGTTTTTT CASSLGPAGAAGELFF
14 TRBJ2-5 . TRBV4-1 . TGCGCCAGCAGCCAAGAGCGACAGAGAGAGACCCAGTACTTC CASSQERQRETQYF
14 TRBJ2-7 . TRBV2 . TGTGCCAGCAGTGAAGCGGGCCCAAGCTACGAGCAGTACTTC CASSEAGPSYEQYF
15 TRBJ2-1 TRBD2 TRBV28 . TGTGCCAGCAGTTTGTTTAGAGGACTAGGAGATGAGCAGTTCTTC CASSLFRGLGDEQFF
14 TRBJ1-1 . TRBV6-1 . TGTGCCAGCAGTGAAGTCCCGCAGGGCACTGAAGCTTTCTTT CASSEVPQGTEAFF
15 TRBJ2-7 . TRBV30 once TGTGCCTGGAGTGTACGAAACACCCTTTCCTACGAGCAGTACTTC CAWSVRNTLSYEQYF
13 TRBJ1-4 TRBD1 TRBV28 . TGTGCCAGCCGGTTACAGGGGGGTGAAAAACTGTTTTTT CASRLQGGEKLFF
14 TRBJ2-3 . TRBV7-9 . TGTGCCAGCAGCCCTCGACAGGCCACAGATACGCAGTATTTT CASSPRQATDTQYF
13 TRBJ2-3 . TRBV10-3 once TGTGCCACTCGGGACGGAAGCACAGATACGCAGTATTTT CATRDGSTDTQYF
14 TRBJ2-2 TRBD2 TRBV30 . TGTGCCTGGAGTGTAGGAGCGGGAGGGCCCCGCGTGTTTTTT CAWSVGAGGPRVFF
16 TRBJ1-6 . TRBV11-3 . TGTGCCAGCAGCTTACCGGGGGGGGCCTCTAATTCACCCCTCCACTTT CASSLPGGASNSPLHF
13 TRBJ2-5 . TRBV30 . TGTGCCTGGGAAACATCTAGCCAAGAGACCCAGTACTTC CAWETSSQETQYF
13 TRBJ1-1 . TRBV28 . TGTGCCAGCGGACAACAAGGATCCACTGAAGCTTTCTTT CASGQQGSTEAFF